The 28 T cell receptor beta chains given below trace back to one sample, sequenced in a study of T cells in Graves' hyperthyroidism and ophthalmopathy. It was RNA transcripts that yielded the amplified TCR beta CDR3 regions. HTBI primers drove first-round RT-PCR of the TCR CDR3. TCRdb redid the calling of the multiplex PCR reads with MiXCR, one entry per CDR3 protein. The sample has about 200,000 distinct CDR3 sequences, about 17% seen once. Sequencing was done on a sample of blood. All receptors derive from a woman aged 45 to 65 with Graves' hyperthyroidism.

This clonotype has a count of ten or more. This rearrangement joins TRBV11-2 to TRBJ2-5; 12 positions agree with TRBD2. This CDR3 comprises 16 residues. V trimming: 3 bases; J trimming: 5 bases; junction bases outside the gene matches: 7. The germline V gene encodes CDR1 SGHAT and CDR2 FQNNGV. In DNA form, the CDR3 reads TGTGCCAGCAGCTTTCTAGCGGGAGGGTCTGGGGAGACCCAGTACTTC. It yields the protein CASSFLAGGSGETQYF. The full variable domain, its missing parts supplied by reference TRBV11-2 and TRBJ2-5, is EAGVAQSPRYKIIEKRQSVAFWCNPISGHATLYWYQQILGQGPKLLIQFQNNGVVDDSQLPKDRFSAERLKGVDSTLKIQPAKLEDSAVYLCASSFLAGGSGETQYFGPGTRLLVL.

This clonotype was detected a few times. This sequence joins TRBV4-1 and TRBJ1-5, with D perhaps matching TRBD1 (5 bases). CDR1 and CDR2 (germline): MGHRA, YSYEKL. The CDR3 sequence is 17 residues long. The V end was cut by 4 bases, the J end by 1 base, with 17 bases between. Here the CDR3 reads CASSRNGQGASNQPQHF. CDR3 nucleotides: TGCGCCAGCAGCCGCAATGGGCAAGGGGCGAGCAATCAGCCCCAGCATTTT.

There are a few counts of this clonotype. This rearrangement joins TRBV6-1 to TRBJ2-7, with 10 bases matching TRBD2. The germline V gene has CDR1 MNHNS and CDR2 SASEGT. The V gene end was trimmed by 6 bases and the J gene end by 4 bases; junction bases not matched to a gene: 3. The CDR3 loop spans 13 amino acids. In DNA, the CDR3 is TGTGCCAGCAGCACTAGCGGGACGTACGAGCAGTACTTC. It codes for CASSTSGTYEQYF.

Only a few counts were recorded for this clonotype. Sequence at one end of the junction differs from germline and may be a read error. The J gene is TRBJ2-1, the V gene TRBV7-2; D is ambiguous. Germline values: CDR1 SGHTA, CDR2 FQGNSA. CDR3 length: 14 residues. CDR3 sequence reads: CASRFEFSYNEQFF. The CDR3 DNA follows: TGTGCCAGCCGCTTCGAGTTCTCCTACAATGAGCAGTTCTTC. The complete variable domain, with remaining parts taken from reference TRBV7-2 and TRBJ2-1, reads GAGVSQSPSNKVTEKGKDVELRCDPISGHTALYWYRQSLGQGLEFLIYFQGNSAPDKSGLPSDRFSAERTGGSVSTLTIQRTQQEDSAVYLCASRFEFSYNEQFFGPGTRLTVL.

There are many counts of this clonotype. The V and J genes are TRBV3-1 and TRBJ1-2; 10 nucleotides match TRBD1. Per the germline V gene, CDR1 is LGHDT and CDR2 is YNNKEL (reference sequence). V shed 6 bases, J shed 8 bases, and the junction held 9 bases outside the gene matches. The CDR3 extends over 14 amino acids. As DNA, the CDR3 is TGTGCCAGCAGACCCCCGGGACAGGGGAGAGGCTACACCTTC. Translation: CASRPPGQGRGYTF.

This clonotype was observed many times. This rearrangement joins TRBV6-5 to TRBJ2-7, with 8 bases aligning to TRBD1. The CDR3 consists of 15 residues. The trim removed 0 bases at V and 2 bases at J, leaving 3 bases unmatched. Germline V gene data show CDR1 as MNHEY and CDR2 as SVGAGI. In DNA, the CDR3 is TGTGCCAGCAGTTACTCGAGGACAGGGCCCTACGAGCAGTACTTC. Its translation: CASSYSRTGPYEQYF.

This clonotype was seen once. A read error may be the cause here, since a much bigger clone is one base away. The chain recombines TRBV3-1 with TRBJ1-2; 7 positions agree with TRBD1. The length of the CDR3 is 13 residues. Germline V gene data show CDR1 as LGHDT and CDR2 as YNNKEL (reference sequence). The J segment lost 7 bases and the V segment lost 4 bases, leaving 6 bases of the junction unmatched. As DNA, the CDR3 is TGTGCCAGCAGCCGAACAGGGGCCCCTGGCTACACCTTC. It encodes CASSRTGAPGYTF.

This clonotype was detected many times. The chain links TRBV24-1 to TRBJ1-5; D call uncertain. CDR1 is KGHDR and CDR2 is SFDVKD in the germline V gene. Between the trimmed V and J ends, which lost 4 bases and 3 bases, there was a span of 6 bases. This CDR3 is built from 13 residues. CDR3 protein: CATSDRPNQPQHF. The CDR3 nucleotides read TGTGCCACCAGTGACCGACCCAATCAGCCCCAGCATTTT.

In its sample, this clonotype was seen many times. This chain joins TRBV2 and TRBJ2-2; 11 nucleotides match TRBD2. There are 15 residues in the CDR3. V lost 7 bases and J lost 5; bases outside the gene matches: 6. Germline loops: CDR1 SNHLY, CDR2 FYNNEI. The CDR3 DNA reads as TGTGCCAGCACCACTAGCGGGAGATCGACCGGGGAGCTGTTTTTT. Translation gives CASTTSGRSTGELFF.

This clonotype was found many times. The V and J genes are TRBV12-3 or TRBV12-4 and TRBJ2-7; D gene ambiguous. The CDR3 consists of 12 residues. Deletions cut 4 bases from V and 3 bases from J, with 7 bases between. The CDR3 reads CASSSAYYEQYF. Written as DNA, the CDR3 is TGTGCCAGCAGTTCAGCGTACTACGAGCAGTACTTC.

This clonotype came up a few times. The chain couples TRBV4-1 to TRBJ2-7, with TRBD2 matching 12 bases. The DNA end is a closer match to TRBJ2-1, so the J assignment may be wrong. In germline, CDR1 is MGHRA, CDR2 YSYEKL. The CDR3 spans 20 residues. The DNA of the CDR3 is TGCGCCAGCAGCCAAGAACCCAGATCCCTGACTAGCGGGAGCTCCTACGAGCAGTTCTTC. It translates to CASSQEPRSLTSGSSYEQFF.

The CDR3 DNA is TGTGCCAGCAGCCTCACTAGGGAAGCCCCCTACGAGCAGTACTTC. Translation: CASSLTREAPYEQYF. J is TRBJ2-7 and V is TRBV7-2, with a possible D match to TRBD2 (5 bases). From germline, CDR1 is SGHTA and CDR2 FQGNSA. This CDR3 contains 15 residues. V was shortened by 5 bases and J by 2 bases, with 16 bases between the two germline ends.

This clonotype was detected ten times or more. This chain joins TRBV6-1 and TRBJ2-3; 10 bases are a match to TRBD2. The V gene end was trimmed by 5 bases and the J gene end by 4 bases; junction bases not matched to a gene: 6. The CDR3 has 15 residues. Germline loops: CDR1 MNHNS, CDR2 SASEGT. The CDR3 coding sequence is TGTGCCAGCAGTTCTAGCGGGAGAGGGTCAGATACGCAGTATTTT. It encodes CASSSSGRGSDTQYF.

The genes are TRBV6-5 and TRBJ1-1; D is unresolved. V was trimmed by 1 base and J by 0 bases, leaving 9 bases between them. CDR1 and CDR2 (germline): MNHEY, SVGAGI. This CDR3 comprises 15 residues. The CDR3 region is CASSYFSGMNTEAFF. For the CDR3, the DNA is TGTGCCAGCAGTTACTTCTCGGGCATGAACACTGAAGCTTTCTTT.

This chain connects TRBV14 to TRBJ2-1, with D maybe TRBD1 (5 bases). Germline V gene lookup returns CDR1 SGHDN and CDR2 FVKESK. The V and J ends lost 4 bases and 10 bases respectively, with 23 bases between them. The CDR3 is made up of 16 amino acids. CDR3 loop: CASSRGGAVGLNEQFF. In DNA, the CDR3 is TGTGCCAGCAGCCGAGGTGGGGCCGTGGGGTTAAACGAGCAGTTCTTC. The variable domain in full, with the rest retrieved from reference TRBV14 and TRBJ2-1, is EAGVTQFPSHSVIEKGQTVTLRCDPISGHDNLYWYRRVMGKEIKFLLHFVKESKQDESGMPNNRFLAERTGGTYSTLKVQPAELEDSGVYFCASSRGGAVGLNEQFFGPGTRLTVL.

This clonotype was seen ten or more times. The CDR3 DNA follows: TGTGCCAGCAGTTTACAGGGTGCGGGATCCTACGAGCAGTACTTC. It yields the protein CASSLQGAGSYEQYF. The J gene is TRBJ2-7, the V gene TRBV12-3 or TRBV12-4; TRBD2 is a possible D gene (6 bases). With 2 bases removed from V and 1 base from J, the gap between germline ends came to 12 bases. CDR3 length: 15 amino acids.

The sample holds a few counts of this clonotype. V usage is TRBV29-1 and J usage is TRBJ2-6; the D call may be TRBD1 or TRBD2 (6 bases each). Germline-derived CDR1 and CDR2 are SQVTM and ANQGSEA. This CDR3 comprises 15 residues. V was cut by 7 bases and J by 1 base, with 14 bases left in between. DNA for the CDR3: TGCAGCGCCTGGGGGGCACCTTCTGGGGCCAACGTCCTGACTTTC. Translation gives CSAWGAPSGANVLTF.

The genes are TRBV3-1 and TRBJ2-7, with no clear D. V was trimmed by 1 base and J by 2 bases, leaving 9 bases between them. Germline loops: CDR1 LGHDT, CDR2 YNNKEL (reference sequence). The CDR3 spans 14 residues. The CDR3, as DNA: TGTGCCAGCAGCCAAGGGGTCTCCACCTACGAGCAGTACTTC. This gives the protein CASSQGVSTYEQYF.

The rearrangement links TRBV20-1 to TRBJ1-4; 7 bases map to TRBD1. The V gene end was trimmed by 6 bases and the J gene end by 7 bases; junction bases not matched to a gene: 11. The CDR3 runs to 14 residues. CDR1 DFQATT and CDR2 SNEGSKA come from the germline V gene (reference sequence). CDR3 loop: CSADRQGKSEKLFF. CDR3 bases: TGCAGTGCGGATCGACAGGGAAAAAGTGAAAAACTGTTTTTT.

The V gene is TRBV9, the J gene TRBJ1-2; 9 bases map to TRBD1. The CDR3 is 18 amino acids. The trim removed 3 bases at V and 3 bases at J, leaving 15 bases unmatched. The germline V gene has CDR1 SGDLS and CDR2 YYNGEE. CDR3 in DNA: TGTGCCAGCAGCGCTAAACAGGGGGCCGCAGCCGGGGACTATGGCTACACCTTC. Its protein product is CASSAKQGAAAGDYGYTF.

Concerning this clonotype itself: One end of the junction does not line up with germline, which may come from a read error. The genes are TRBV4-1 and TRBJ2-1, with 9 bases fitting TRBD2. The CDR3 length is 18 residues. Germline values: CDR1 MGHRA, CDR2 YSYEKL. The CDR3 reads CTSSQPPRTSEDYNEQFF. The CDR3 DNA sequence: TGCACCAGCAGCCAACCACCTCGGACTAGCGAAGACTACAATGAGCAGTTCTTC.

This clonotype was observed at least ten times. The CDR3 DNA reads as TGTGCCAGCAGTTTATCCGGGGGACCGGGCACTGAAGCTTTCTTT. This codes for CASSLSGGPGTEAFF. This chain uses TRBV28 with TRBJ1-1, with D tentatively TRBD1 (5 bases). The CDR3 spans 15 residues. With 1 base removed from V and 4 bases from J, the gap between germline ends came to 13 bases. Germline V gene data show CDR1 as MDHEN and CDR2 as SYDVKM. The full variable domain, completed using reference TRBV28 and TRBJ1-1, is DVKVTQSSRYLVKRTGEKVFLECVQDMDHENMFWYRQDPGLGLRLIYFSYDVKMKEKGDIPEGYSVSREKKERFSLILESASTNQTSMYLCASSLSGGPGTEAFFGQGTRLTVV.

This clonotype showed up just a few times. The V gene is TRBV7-3, the J gene TRBJ2-6; 13 bases are shared with TRBD2. The J segment lost 4 bases and the V segment lost 5 bases, leaving 5 bases of the junction unmatched. The CDR3 loop spans 17 amino acids. Per germline, CDR1 SGHTA and CDR2 FQGTGA. The CDR3 spells CASSQLAGGSGANVLTF. In DNA form, the CDR3 reads TGTGCCAGCAGCCAACTAGCGGGAGGGTCCGGGGCCAACGTCCTGACTTTC.

In its sample, this clonotype was seen many times. The CDR3 bases are TGTGCCAGCAGTTCCCACTTGTCCTACAATGAGCAGTTCTTC. Its translation is CASSSHLSYNEQFF. This rearrangement joins TRBV28 to TRBJ2-1; D is ambiguous. The length of the CDR3 is 14 residues. CDR1 and CDR2 from the germline V gene are MDHEN and SYDVKM. Trimming pared 4 bases from V and 1 base from J, leaving 8 bases between.

In its sample, this clonotype was seen many times. V gene TRBV12-3 or TRBV12-4 combines with J gene TRBJ2-4; TRBD1 aligns across 7 bases. The J segment lost 1 base and the V segment lost 7 bases, leaving 10 bases of the junction unmatched. This CDR3 region has 16 residues. This chain's CDR3 is CASTDQIQGAKNIQYF. The CDR3 DNA is TGTGCCAGCACCGACCAAATACAGGGGGCCAAAAACATTCAGTACTTC.

This clonotype was observed many times. This chain connects TRBV12-3 or TRBV12-4 to TRBJ2-6; TRBD1 matches 8 bases. CDR3 length equals 18 residues. The V segment lost 6 bases and the J segment 2 bases; nucleotides outside the gene matches: 12. In DNA form, the CDR3 reads TGTGCCAGCAGAGGGGCTGGACAGGGTTCAACTGGGGCCAACGTCCTGACTTTC. This codes for CASRGAGQGSTGANVLTF.

This clonotype was seen at least ten times. V is TRBV28 and J is TRBJ1-1; D uncertain. CDR1 MDHEN and CDR2 SYDVKM come from the germline V gene. The V end lost 5 bases, the J end lost 6 bases, and 10 bases lay between the germline ends. The CDR3 runs 12 residues. The CDR3 nucleotides are TGTGCCAGCAGTCCACTAAGAGCTGAAGCTTTCTTT. Protein product: CASSPLRAEAFF.

A note on this clonotype: Since a much larger clone is just one base distant, this may be a read error. The CDR3 DNA follows: TGTGCCAGCAGCTTAGCCAGAGGTAACACTAAAGCTTTCTTT. It encodes CASSLARGNTKAFF. The chain carries TRBV7-8 and TRBJ1-1, with D uncertain. Germline V lookup: CDR1 SGHVS, CDR2 FQNEAQ. The CDR3 is 14 residues long.